This T cell receptor (beta chain) was sequenced for a study of blood T cell repertoires in COVID-19. Produced via immunoSEQ multiplex PCR; TCRdb's table is partial and in-frame only. The table shows tens of thousands of clones, with more than 70% occurring only once. Germline V gives CDR1 SGHTA, CDR2 FQGNSA. Trimming cost V 5 bases and J 8 bases, with 22 bases left between them. The CDR3 extends over 16 amino acids. V is TRBV7-2 and J is TRBJ2-1, with a possible D match to TRBD2 (6 bases). This clonotype was obtained from a woman of 80 years or more with active COVID-19. Material for sequencing was peripheral blood. The CDR3 is CASSLSGGVRLDEQFF. CDR3 nucleotide sequence: TGTGCCAGCAGCCTATCGGGCGGGGTTCGGCTGGATGAGCAGTTCTTC.